This is a list of T cell receptor beta chains from one sample in a study of T cell responses to AZD1222 COVID-19 vaccine. Data came from immunoSEQ multiplex PCR; TCRdb stores just in-frame clones and leaves some out. The table has about 97,000 clones, roughly 84% seen once. The sequencing used peripheral blood, collected on day 0 of AZD1222 vaccination. The receptors originated from an adult in good health. Each CDR3 is given with its conserved first and last residue. A D gene is named only where the DNA matches it firmly. A row's size may be missing; if present it is once, few, many or a size class.

TRBV6-6	TRBJ1-1	NA	14	NA	TGTGCCAGTTCGCCCGAGGTATGGGGAACTGAAGCTTTCTTT	CASSPEVWGTEAFF
TRBV24-1	TRBJ2-2	TRBD1	16	NA	TGTGCCACCAGTGCTGTGGACAGGGGGCGACCCGGGGAGCTGTTTTTT	CATSAVDRGRPGELFF
TRBV4-1	TRBJ2-3	TRBD2	17	NA	TGCGCCAGCAGCCAAGGAATTATAGCGGGTAGCACAGATACGCAGTATTTT	CASSQGIIAGSTDTQYF
TRBV20-1	TRBJ2-3	NA	15	once	TGCAGTGCTAGTTCGGTCCGGGTACTTCCAGATACGCAGTATTTT	CSASSVRVLPDTQYF
TRBV24-1	TRBJ2-6	NA	14	few	TGTGCCACCAATGGAATCTCTGGGGCCAACGTCCTGACTTTC	CATNGISGANVLTF
TRBV28	TRBJ1-1	NA	13	NA	TGTGCCAGCACCCGGACGGCGAACACTGAAGCTTTCTTT	CASTRTANTEAFF
TRBV11-3	TRBJ1-1	TRBD1	15	NA	TGTGCCAGCAGGCCGGGACAGGGGATGAACACTGAAGCTTTCTTT	CASRPGQGMNTEAFF
TRBV4-2	TRBJ2-5	TRBD2	17	NA	TGTGCCAGCAGCCAAGATCAAGCGGGGGGAGGGTCAGAGACCCAGTACTTC	CASSQDQAGGGSETQYF
TRBV11-2	TRBJ2-2	NA	15	NA	TGTGCCAGCAGCTTACATGGGGGCAGCACCGGGGAGCTGTTTTTT	CASSLHGGSTGELFF
TRBV7-2	TRBJ1-2	NA	12	NA	TGTGCCAGCCAGGGCCCTAACTATGGCTACACCTTC	CASQGPNYGYTF
TRBV7-2	TRBJ2-3	TRBD2	19	NA	TGTGCCAGCACCAAGTCCCAAAGACTAGCGGGGGGTCCCACAGATACGCAGTATTTT	CASTKSQRLAGGPTDTQYF
TRBV6-1	TRBJ1-4	TRBD1	15	once	TGTGCCAGCAGTGAAGGAGGGGGCATTAATGAAAAACTGTTTTTT	CASSEGGGINEKLFF
TRBV7-6	TRBJ2-4	TRBD1	15	NA	TGTGCCAGCAGTCCTCGACAGGGACCCCAGGGCATTCAGTACTTC	CASSPRQGPQGIQYF
TRBV5-8	TRBJ1-1	NA	12	NA	TGTGCCAGCAGCCCGGGGCCGTCTGAAGCTTTCTTT	CASSPGPSEAFF
TRBV18	TRBJ2-2	NA	14	NA	TGTGCCAGCTCACAGCAAACGAACACCGGGGAGCTGTTTTTT	CASSQQTNTGELFF
TRBV10-3	TRBJ2-5	NA	13	NA	TGTGCCATCAGTGAGGACACCTTAGAGACCCAGTACTTC	CAISEDTLETQYF
TRBV6-6	TRBJ1-2	TRBD1	13	NA	TGTGCCGGAGGGACAGGACCTAACTATGGCTACACCTTC	CAGGTGPNYGYTF
TRBV6-5	TRBJ1-2	NA	15	NA	TGTGCCAGCAACCCTCCGGGACGAGAGGGCTATGGCTACACCTTC	CASNPPGREGYGYTF
TRBV7-2	TRBJ2-7	NA	11	NA	TGTGCCAGCAGCTTAGACTACGAGCAGTACTTC	CASSLDYEQYF
TRBV5-6	TRBJ1-2	NA	12	NA	TGTGCCAGCACCCAGACGAGAGGGGGCTACACCTTC	CASTQTRGGYTF
TRBV4-2	TRBJ2-2	NA	18	few	TGTGCCAGCAGCCAAGATCTATCAGCGGGCCGAGGGTCCGGGGAGCTGTTTTTT	CASSQDLSAGRGSGELFF
TRBV18	TRBJ2-2	NA	15	NA	TGTGCCAGCTCCTGGACTACAGTGTTCACCGGGGAGCTGTTTTTT	CASSWTTVFTGELFF
TRBV5-5	TRBJ2-7	NA	13	NA	TGTGCCAGCAGCTTAGTAGGGTCCTACGAGCAGTACTTC	CASSLVGSYEQYF
TRBV7-9	TRBJ1-1	NA	15	NA	TGTGCCAGCAGCCCCAGGAGGACAGTCAACACTGAAGCTTTCTTT	CASSPRRTVNTEAFF
TRBV19	TRBJ1-2	TRBD1	14	NA	TGTGCCAGTACCGCGACAGGGGAAACCTATGGCTACACCTTC	CASTATGETYGYTF
TRBV27	TRBJ2-1	NA	11	NA	TGTGCCAGGGCAGAAGGCAATGAGCAGTTCTTC	CARAEGNEQFF
TRBV28	TRBJ2-4	NA	15	NA	TGTGCCAGCAGTTTTGGAACGGTCCTCAAAAACATTCAGTACTTC	CASSFGTVLKNIQYF
TRBV5-1	TRBJ2-7	TRBD2	14	NA	TGCGCCAGCAGCTTGGAAGCGGGACCCTACGAGCAGTACTTC	CASSLEAGPYEQYF
TRBV6-4	TRBJ2-3	NA	13	NA	TGTGCCAGCAGTGACTCCCGACTTTCTACGCAGTATTTT	CASSDSRLSTQYF
TRBV5-4	TRBJ1-2	NA	11	NA	TGTGCCAGCAGCTGGGACTATGGCTACACCTTC	CASSWDYGYTF
TRBV4-1	TRBJ1-5	NA	15	few	TGCGCCAGCAGCCAAGCCATAGGAGGGAATCAGCCCCAGCATTTT	CASSQAIGGNQPQHF
TRBV27	TRBJ1-5	NA	15	NA	TGTGCCAGCAGGCGGGAGGGCTTTAGCAATCAGCCCCAGCATTTT	CASRREGFSNQPQHF
TRBV3-1/TRBV3-2	TRBJ1-4	NA	16	NA	TGTGCCAGCAGTAATCTCCCCGGGGGGCGCAATGAAAAACTGTTTTTT	CASSNLPGGRNEKLFF
TRBV7-9	TRBJ1-4	NA	14	NA	TGTGCCAGCAGCTTAGGGCAGGGGAACGAAAAACTGTTTTTT	CASSLGQGNEKLFF
TRBV5-5	TRBJ2-5	TRBD1	15	NA	TGTGCCAGCAGCTTGGGACAGGGACGCCAAGAGACCCAGTACTTC	CASSLGQGRQETQYF
TRBV12-3/TRBV12-4	TRBJ1-2	NA	13	NA	TGTGCCAGCAGTCTAACTAGTGGATATGGCTACACCTTC	CASSLTSGYGYTF
TRBV5-6	TRBJ1-3	NA	16	NA	TGTGCCAGCAGCTCGGGACGGGTTTTGGGAGGAAACACCATATATTTT	CASSSGRVLGGNTIYF
TRBV21-1	TRBJ2-6	NA	17	NA	TGTGCCAGCAGCAAAAGACGGTGGACGGCTGGGGCCAACGTCCTGACTTTC	CASSKRRWTAGANVLTF
TRBV12-3/TRBV12-4	TRBJ1-2	NA	12	NA	TGTGCCAGCGGAATGGGGGCGCGAGGCTACACCTTC	CASGMGARGYTF
TRBV9	TRBJ1-1	NA	15	NA	TGTGCCAGCAGCGCAGGACAGACTCTATCCACTGAAGCTTTCTTT	CASSAGQTLSTEAFF
TRBV7-2	TRBJ2-3	NA	12	NA	TGTGCCAGCAGCGGGAGGTTTGATACGCAGTATTTT	CASSGRFDTQYF
TRBV28	TRBJ2-7	NA	14	NA	TGTGCCAGCAGGACTGGGGGCTCCGCCTACGAGCAGTACTTC	CASRTGGSAYEQYF
TRBV2	TRBJ2-5	TRBD1	15	NA	TGTGCCAGCAGGGAAGACAGGGCCCGTTGGGAGACCCAGTACTTC	CASREDRARWETQYF